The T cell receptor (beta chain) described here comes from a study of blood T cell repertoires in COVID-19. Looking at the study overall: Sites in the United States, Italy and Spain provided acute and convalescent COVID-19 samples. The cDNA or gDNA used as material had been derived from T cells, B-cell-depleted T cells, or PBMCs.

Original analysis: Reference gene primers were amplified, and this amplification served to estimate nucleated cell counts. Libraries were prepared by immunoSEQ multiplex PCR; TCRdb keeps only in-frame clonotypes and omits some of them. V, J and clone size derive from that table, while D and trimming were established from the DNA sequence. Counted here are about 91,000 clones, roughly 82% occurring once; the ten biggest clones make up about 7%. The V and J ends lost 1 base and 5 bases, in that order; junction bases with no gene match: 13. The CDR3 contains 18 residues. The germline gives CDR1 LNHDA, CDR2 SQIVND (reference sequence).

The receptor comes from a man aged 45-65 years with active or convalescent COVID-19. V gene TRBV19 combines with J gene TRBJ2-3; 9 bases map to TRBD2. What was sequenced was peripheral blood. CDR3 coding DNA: TGTGCCAGTAGTATAGGAAGAGGAAGCGGGGGGAGAAAAGATACGCAGTATTTT. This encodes CASSIGRGSGGRKDTQYF. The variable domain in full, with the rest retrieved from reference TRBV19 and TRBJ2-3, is DGGITQSPKYLFRKEGQNVTLSCEQNLNHDAMYWYRQDPGQGLRLIYYSQIVNDFQKGDIAEGYSVSREKKESFPLTVTSAQKNPTAFYLCASSIGRGSGGRKDTQYFGPGTRLTVL.